This entry concerns a single T cell receptor (beta chain). The data were obtained in a study of radiotherapy plus CTLA-4 blockade in lung cancer. Using immunoSEQ multiplex PCR, the repertoire was profiled, and TCRdb retains in-frame clones only, with some absent. The repertoire holds 86,000 or so clones, with about 79% as singletons. Trimming at V came to 3 bases and at J to 5 bases, leaving 6 bases not matched to a gene. The CDR3 contains 14 residues. Germline V gene lookup returns CDR1 SQVTM and CDR2 ANQGSEA. The V gene is TRBV29-1, the J gene TRBJ2-1, with 8 bases lining up with TRBD2. This TCR came from a human donor with non-small cell lung cancer who had a partial response to radiotherapy plus ipilimumab. Some clones in this sample may be carry-over from other donors' samples. Sample: peripheral blood, taken from a patient treated with radiotherapy plus ipilimumab. CDR3 region: CSVDPGGAHNEQFF. The CDR3 DNA is TGCAGCGTTGACCCGGGAGGGGCACACAATGAGCAGTTCTTC.